The 19 T cell receptor beta chains reported below all come from one sample, sequenced in a study of T cells in Graves' hyperthyroidism and ophthalmopathy. Using RNA transcripts as the source, TCR beta CDR3 regions were amplified. The HTBI primer set served for first-round RT-PCR of the TCR CDR3. Via MiXCR, TCRdb re-called the multiplex PCR reads, giving one row per CDR3 protein. The sample lists 500,000 to 600,000 distinct CDR3 sequences, roughly 50% seen once, with around a fifth in the top ten. Sequencing used peripheral blood or thyroid tissue (not recorded which). The receptors were gathered from an adult woman with Graves' disease, either hyperthyroidism or ophthalmopathy (not recorded which).

The rearrangement links TRBV29-1 to TRBJ1-4; D remains ambiguous. Deletions cut 4 bases from V and 8 bases from J, with 8 bases between. The CDR3 has 11 residues. Germline CDR1 SQVTM, CDR2 ANQGSEA. CDR3 loop: CSVAGYEKLFF. CDR3 nucleotide sequence: TGCAGCGTTGCAGGTTACGAAAAACTGTTTTTT.

This CDR3 reads CSVRQINYGYTF. CDR3 DNA sequence: TGCAGCGTACGACAGATTAACTATGGCTACACCTTC. The chain combines TRBV29-1 with TRBJ1-2; D perhaps matches TRBD1 (5 bases). The CDR3 is made up of 12 amino acids. Germline V lookup: CDR1 SQVTM, CDR2 ANQGSEA. Trimming took 6 bases from V and 1 from J, leaving 9 bases between them.

This sequence joins TRBV20-1 and TRBJ1-1; D is possibly TRBD1 (6 bases). V was shortened by 7 bases and J by 4 bases, with 19 bases between the two germline ends. Germline lookup yields CDR1 DFQATT and CDR2 SNEGSKA (reference sequence). The CDR3 is 14 residues long. The CDR3 bases are TGCAGTGTATCACCCGGCGGAGGGGGCACTGAAGCTTTCTTT. Its translation is CSVSPGGGGTEAFF.

At least ten counts were recorded for this clonotype. The chain links TRBV12-3 or TRBV12-4 to TRBJ1-1; D gene uncertain. Trimming cost V 3 bases and J 4 bases, with 9 bases left between them. CDR3 length: 13 residues. The CDR3 DNA sequence: TGTGCCAGCAGTTTGACCCTGTTCACTGAAGCTTTCTTT. Its translation: CASSLTLFTEAFF.

The rearrangement links TRBV15 to TRBJ2-5, with 10 bases aligning to TRBD1. CDR3 length: 15 amino acids. V was clipped by 3 bases and J by 5 bases; unmatched bases: 6. CDR1 LNHNV and CDR2 YYDKDF come from the germline V gene (reference sequence). In DNA form, the CDR3 reads TGTGCCACCAGCAGTACCGACAGGGGGCCTGAGACCCAGTACTTC. Translating it yields CATSSTDRGPETQYF.

Ten or more counts support this clonotype. This chain connects TRBV18 to TRBJ2-6, with D unclear. The length of the CDR3 is 17 residues. V lost 5 bases to trimming and J lost 1 base, with 15 bases between them. Germline lookup yields CDR1 KGHSH and CDR2 LQKENI. In DNA, the CDR3 is TGTGCCAGCTCATCAAACTGGGCCTCGTCTGGGGCCAACGTCCTGACTTTC. It is translated as CASSSNWASSGANVLTF.

The table lists this clonotype with a few counts. V usage is TRBV2 and J usage is TRBJ2-7, with D unclear. Germline V CDR1 and CDR2: SNHLY, FYNNEI. This CDR3 is built from 11 residues. With 6 bases removed from V and 6 bases from J, the gap between germline ends came to 9 bases. CDR3 coding DNA: TGTGCCAGCAGCAAGTCGCCCGAGCAGTACTTC. Its translation is CASSKSPEQYF.

This rearrangement joins TRBV29-1 to TRBJ1-1; 11 bases agree with TRBD1. Germline CDR1 and CDR2: SQVTM and ANQGSEA. The CDR3 has 14 amino acids. The trim removed 8 bases at V and 4 bases at J, leaving 9 bases unmatched. CDR3 nucleotide sequence: TGCAGCATCCGGACAGGGGGCGCGGGCACTGAAGCTTTCTTT. Its translation: CSIRTGGAGTEAFF.

There are a few counts of this clonotype. The chain joins TRBV29-1 to TRBJ2-7; D might be TRBD1 or TRBD2, each matching 5 bases. The CDR3 is 12 residues long. Between the trimmed V and J ends, which lost 6 bases and 6 bases, there was a span of 15 bases. Germline V lookup: CDR1 SQVTM, CDR2 ANQGSEA. The CDR3 loop reads CSVEAQGGEQYF. CDR3 coding DNA: TGCAGCGTGGAGGCCCAGGGCGGCGAGCAGTACTTC.

As for this clonotype: Because the CDR3 is missing its conserved closing phenylalanine or tryptophan, this is likely a read error. The DNA is omitted, as the CDR3 cannot be located on it reliably, and the CDR3 follows TCRdb's listing. This rearrangement joins TRBV7-3 to TRBJ2-6; TRBD2, as called in the table, went unchecked against the DNA. Per the germline V gene, CDR1 is SGHTA and CDR2 is FQGTGA. 10 amino acids form the CDR3, both terminal residues included. CDR3 loop: CASSRGTVNT.

The chain carries TRBV12-3 or TRBV12-4 and TRBJ1-1; D remains unclear. The CDR3 spans 13 residues. Deletions cut 3 bases from V and 2 bases from J, with 7 bases between. The CDR3 is CASSFAKNTEAFF. The CDR3, as DNA: TGTGCCAGCAGTTTTGCCAAAAACACTGAAGCTTTCTTT.

The chain has TRBV7-8 and TRBJ2-7; TRBD1 matches at 8 bases. The CDR3 totals 15 residues. Trimming cost V 5 bases and J 4 bases; bases outside gene matches: 10. Germline-derived CDR1 and CDR2 are SGHVS and FQNEAQ. The CDR3 here is CASSPPPGQAYEQYF. As DNA, the CDR3 is TGTGCCAGCAGCCCCCCACCGGGACAGGCTTACGAGCAGTACTTC.

J is TRBJ2-2 and V is TRBV2; 9 nucleotides match TRBD2. Unmatched junction bases numbered 7, after V lost 7 bases and J lost 4 bases. The length of the CDR3 is 15 residues. CDR1 and CDR2 (germline): SNHLY, FYNNEI. The CDR3 loop is CASKRISGSTGELFF. CDR3 nucleotide sequence: TGTGCCAGCAAGAGGATTAGCGGGAGCACCGGGGAGCTGTTTTTT. The complete variable domain, with remaining parts taken from reference TRBV2 and TRBJ2-2, reads EPEVTQTPSHQVTQMGQEVILRCVPISNHLYFYWYRQILGQKVEFLVSFYNNEISEKSEIFDDQFSVERPDGSNFTLKIRSTKLEDSAMYFCASKRISGSTGELFFGEGSRLTVL.

The chain joins TRBV11-2 to TRBJ2-3, with TRBD2 identical over 7 bases. This CDR3 has 14 amino acids. Germline V gene data show CDR1 as SGHAT and CDR2 as FQNNGV. Germline trimming cut 1 base from V and 8 bases from J; bases unmatched to any gene: 6. The CDR3 region has the DNA TGTGCCAGCAGCTTAGTCTCGTGGGGGGGTACGCAGTATTTT. Residues: CASSLVSWGGTQYF.

This rearrangement joins TRBV11-2 to TRBJ2-2; a possible D gene is TRBD1 (6 bases). The germline CDR1 and CDR2 sequences are SGHAT and FQNNGV. The CDR3 spans 19 residues. V gave up 0 bases and J gave up 2 bases, with 19 bases separating them. The CDR3 nucleotides read TGTGCCAGCAGCTTAGATTTGACGCCGCTGGGACAAAACACCGGGGAGCTGTTTTTT. Amino acids: CASSLDLTPLGQNTGELFF.

As concerns this clonotype: Possible read error: a much larger clone is one base away. V usage is TRBV13 and J usage is TRBJ2-7, with D tentatively TRBD2 (5 bases). Germline CDR1 PRHDT, CDR2 FYEKMQ (reference sequence). The CDR3 has 12 amino acids. DNA for the CDR3: TGTGCCAGCAGCGCCGGGATAAGAGGCGGGTTCTTC. It translates to CASSAGIRGGFF. Full variable domain (remainder filled in from reference TRBV13 and TRBJ2-7): AAGVIQSPRHLIKEKRETATLKCYPIPRHDTVYWYQQGPGQDPQFLISFYEKMQSDKGSIPDRFSAQQFSDYHSELNMSSLELGDSALYFCASSAGIRGGFFGPGTRLTVT.

This clonotype was recorded a few times. The rearrangement joins TRBV10-3 to TRBJ1-1; the D gene is possibly TRBD1 (6 bases). The V gene's germline CDR1 is ENHRY and CDR2 SYGVKD. The CDR3 runs to 13 residues. V dropped 8 bases and J dropped 6 bases, with 16 bases sitting between them. Here the CDR3 DNA reads TGTGCCATCCGCGGCACTGGGGGCCCTGAAGCTTTCTTT. The encoded protein is CAIRGTGGPEAFF.

This clonotype came up many times. CDR3 protein: CASSLLSGTGIEAFF. The DNA for the CDR3 is TGTGCCAGCAGTTTGTTATCCGGGACAGGGATTGAAGCTTTCTTT. The V gene is TRBV28, the J gene TRBJ1-1, with 9 bases aligning to TRBD1. Germline V gene sequence: CDR1 MDHEN, CDR2 SYDVKM. J gave up 7 bases and V 3 bases, and 9 bases lay outside the gene matches. This CDR3 has 15 amino acids.

The V call is TRBV10-3, the J call TRBJ2-7; D uncertain. This CDR3 spans 11 amino acids. Germline values: CDR1 ENHRY, CDR2 SYGVKD. V was shortened by 3 bases and J by 2 bases, with 2 bases between the two germline ends. The CDR3: CAISDAYEQYF. CDR3 nucleotides: TGTGCCATCAGTGACGCCTACGAGCAGTACTTC.